This entry features one T cell receptor (beta chain) sequence. The record originates from a study of Ad26.COV2.S vaccination and SARS-CoV-2 variants. Treatment meaning: roughly 18 received Ad26.COV2.S at low or high dose, single or two shots; 5 received placebo; per-sample allocation not given. Specimens were obtained on day 63 following the first vaccine or placebo injection. An adult of 18-55 years in Boston served as donor. The shot given was an Ad26 vector that makes Wuhan-strain SARS-CoV-2 spike. Trimming took 0 bases from V and 3 from J; bases not matched to a gene: 5. This CDR3 is built from 16 residues. The germline gives CDR1 MNHEY, CDR2 SVGAGI. Produced via immunoSEQ multiplex PCR; TCRdb's table is partial and in-frame only. The data hold 510,000 or so clones, with roughly 87% observed a single time.

The specimen was peripheral blood, collected in a trial of Ad26.COV2.S vaccine versus placebo. The sequence derives from a person aged 18-65 years who received the Ad26.COV2.S COVID-19 vaccine or a placebo. The chain uses TRBV6-5 and TRBJ2-4; 7 bases are shared with TRBD1. This CDR3 is CASSYSRAGGKNIQYF. The CDR3 DNA sequence: TGTGCCAGCAGTTACTCCCGGGCAGGGGGCAAAAACATTCAGTACTTC.